This entry lists 14 T cell receptor beta chains sequenced from one sample in a study of neurological immune-mediated disorders. TCRdb used MiXCR to reprocess the 5' RACE reads, holding one entry per CDR3 protein. The sample holds roughly 22,000 distinct CDR3 sequences; approximately 6.6% are singletons and the top ten take 35% to 55%. The sample comprised CD8+ T cells from blood. The receptors derive from a young man in good health.

This clonotype has at least ten counts. The V gene is TRBV7-8, the J gene TRBJ1-2, with D maybe TRBD1 (5 bases). V was trimmed by 2 bases and J by 2 bases, leaving 24 bases between them. This CDR3 has 19 residues. CDR1 is SGHVS and CDR2 is FQNEAQ in the germline V gene. The CDR3 reads CASSLLRASQSLPNYGYTF. The CDR3 bases are TGTGCCAGCAGCTTACTCAGGGCATCCCAAAGCTTACCCAACTATGGCTACACCTTC.

The table lists this clonotype with many counts. Since a much larger clone is just one base distant, this may be a read error. The chain combines TRBV20-1 with TRBJ2-7, with TRBD1 matching over 8 bases. V dropped 3 bases and J dropped 1; count of bases not matched to a gene: 2. The CDR3 sequence is 13 residues long. Germline V gene data show CDR1 as DFQATT and CDR2 as SNEGSKA (reference sequence). The CDR3 DNA follows: TGCAGTGCTAGGGACAGGGAATCCTACGAGCAGTACTTC. Amino acid sequence: CSARDRESYEQYF.

In this sample, this clonotype turned up many times. The V gene is TRBV29-1, the J gene TRBJ1-2; D is unclear. The V and J ends lost 6 bases and 6 bases respectively, with 17 bases between them. Germline V lookup: CDR1 SQVTM, CDR2 ANQGSEA. The CDR3 sequence is 13 residues long. The CDR3 region has the DNA TGCAGCGTGTCGACGTCCACCGGACATGGCTACACCTTC. This encodes CSVSTSTGHGYTF.

In its sample, this clonotype was seen many times. The chain employs TRBV20-1 and TRBJ2-1; 7 positions agree with TRBD2. Germline V gene data show CDR1 as DFQATT and CDR2 as SNEGSKA (reference sequence). The trim removed 6 bases at V and 0 bases at J, leaving 8 bases unmatched. The CDR3 totals 15 residues. The CDR3 sequence is CSAAAGESSYNEQFF. For the CDR3, the DNA is TGCAGTGCGGCGGCGGGGGAAAGCTCCTACAATGAGCAGTTCTTC.

This clonotype was seen at least ten times. The V call is TRBV19, the J call TRBJ2-2, with 7 bases aligning to TRBD1. Trimming cost V 7 bases and J 6 bases; bases outside gene matches: 2. This CDR3 is 12 amino acids long. In germline, CDR1 is LNHDA, CDR2 SQIVND (reference sequence). CDR3 in amino acids: CASNTGAGELFF. The CDR3, as DNA: TGTGCCAGTAACACAGGGGCCGGGGAGCTGTTTTTT.

This clonotype was counted ten times or more. This chain links TRBV2 with TRBJ2-7, with TRBD1 matching 7 bases. Germline V lookup: CDR1 SNHLY, CDR2 FYNNEI. Trimming took 10 bases from V and 5 from J; bases not matched to a gene: 11. CDR3 length equals 13 residues. The CDR3 sequence: CANTGTEVHEQYF. The CDR3 DNA follows: TGTGCCAACACAGGGACAGAAGTCCACGAGCAGTACTTC. Full variable domain (rest looked up from reference TRBV2 and TRBJ2-7): EPEVTQTPSHQVTQMGQEVILRCVPISNHLYFYWYRQILGQKVEFLVSFYNNEISEKSEIFDDQFSVERPDGSNFTLKIRSTKLEDSAMYFCANTGTEVHEQYFGPGTRLTVT.

This clonotype was picked up many times. The CDR3 loop is CASSPGLSGNTIYF. CDR3 nucleotides: TGTGCCAGCAGCCCCGGACTCTCTGGAAACACCATATATTTT. V usage is TRBV7-3 and J usage is TRBJ1-3, with D uncertain. The ends were cut back, 5 bases at V and 0 bases at J, with 8 bases in the middle. CDR3 size: 14 residues. Per the germline V gene, CDR1 is SGHTA and CDR2 is FQGTGA.

This clonotype was recorded at least ten times. This chain links TRBV6-5 with TRBJ1-6; D not certain. This CDR3 has 13 amino acids. The germline V and J ends were trimmed by 2 bases and 7 bases, with 6 bases remaining between them. Per the germline V gene, CDR1 is MNHEY and CDR2 is SVGAGI. CDR3 nucleotides: TGTGCCAGCAGTTACCAGGTGAATTCACCCCTCCACTTT. Translation: CASSYQVNSPLHF.

Many counts were recorded for this clonotype. The chain joins TRBV6-5 to TRBJ1-1; the D gene is possibly TRBD1 (6 bases). CDR1 MNHEY and CDR2 SVGAGI come from the germline V gene. This CDR3 contains 15 residues. V shed 7 bases and J shed 1 base, with 16 bases lying between them. CDR3 sequence reads: CASTYGGGRNTEAFF. The CDR3 nucleotides are TGTGCCAGCACCTACGGTGGGGGCAGGAACACTGAAGCTTTCTTT.

The gene calls are TRBV27 and TRBJ2-3; TRBD2 matches 14 bases. This CDR3 has 19 residues. Losses at the gene ends were 0 bases for V and 3 bases for J; bases not matched to a gene: 8. The germline CDR1 and CDR2 sequences are MNHEY and SMNVEV (reference sequence). The CDR3 nucleotides are TGTGCCAGCAGTTTATCGGAACCGGGACTAGCGGGGGAAACAGATACGCAGTATTTT. This gives the protein CASSLSEPGLAGETDTQYF.

This clonotype has a count of ten or more. V and J are TRBV6-5 and TRBJ2-7; 7 bases match TRBD1. The CDR3 spans 15 residues. V trimming: 4 bases; J trimming: 3 bases; junction bases outside the gene matches: 9. Germline CDR1 is MNHEY and CDR2 is SVGAGI. CDR3 bases: TGTGCCAGCAGTTTGTTCACCGGGACAGTCTACGAGCAGTACTTC. Translating gives CASSLFTGTVYEQYF.

This clonotype was picked up many times. V and J are TRBV20-1 and TRBJ1-1, with D possibly TRBD1 on 5 matching bases. There are 12 residues in the CDR3. The germline V gene encodes CDR1 DFQATT and CDR2 SNEGSKA (reference sequence). Trimming removed 6 bases at V and 6 bases at J, with 14 bases between. The DNA of the CDR3 is TGCAGTGCCCTGGGACTAGGGCCTGAAGCTTTCTTT. The encoded protein is CSALGLGPEAFF.

The sample holds many counts of this clonotype. The V call is TRBV24-1, the J call TRBJ2-1; 8 nucleotides line up with TRBD2. The CDR3 spans 14 residues. Germline V gene sequence: CDR1 KGHDR, CDR2 SFDVKD. V lost 8 bases and J lost 4; bases outside the gene matches: 6. This CDR3 is CATMPRGDYNEQFF. DNA of the CDR3: TGTGCCACCATGCCGCGGGGGGATTACAATGAGCAGTTCTTC.

The gene calls are TRBV27 and TRBJ2-1; D not certain. CDR1 is MNHEY and CDR2 is SMNVEV in the germline V gene (reference sequence). The CDR3 spans 16 residues. V lost 9 bases and J 0 bases, leaving 18 bases between the germline ends. CDR3 protein: CARSLSGPSSYNEQFF. The CDR3 DNA sequence: TGTGCCAGAAGCCTCAGTGGCCCGAGCTCCTACAATGAGCAGTTCTTC.